Reported below is one T cell receptor (beta chain). Its matching antigen is unknown. This sample is drawn from a study of Ad26.COV2.S vaccination and SARS-CoV-2 variants. In the study overall: Sample donor was a member of the COV1001 Ad26.COV2.S trial arm. The vaccine Ad26.COV2.S was put into the muscle once, or twice with 56 days between. Broader study findings: The TCR breadth and depth analyses may have produced an underestimate of total T cell responses.

Indicated treatment: some 19 received Ad26.COV2.S at low or high dose, single or two shots; about 5 received placebo; per-sample allocation not given. Day 63 after the first vaccine or placebo injection was the time point for sampling. Here immunoSEQ multiplex PCR was the method, and the copy in TCRdb shows in-frame clones only, minus some. The sample gives more than 300,000 clones, about 88% of which show up once; about 6.4% is in the top ten. Trimming cost V 4 bases and J 1 base, with 11 bases left between them. Germline V gene data show CDR1 as SEHNR and CDR2 as FQNEAQ (reference sequence). The CDR3 runs 15 residues.

The clonotype originates from a person aged 18-60 years who received the Ad26.COV2.S COVID-19 vaccine or a placebo. The sequencing here drew on peripheral blood, taken in a trial of Ad26.COV2.S vaccine versus placebo. The chain uses TRBV7-9 and TRBJ2-1, with D maybe TRBD2 (6 bases). CDR3 bases: TGTGCCAGCAGCTACACCGCGGGGTCCTACAATGAGCAGTTCTTC. Amino acid sequence: CASSYTAGSYNEQFF.